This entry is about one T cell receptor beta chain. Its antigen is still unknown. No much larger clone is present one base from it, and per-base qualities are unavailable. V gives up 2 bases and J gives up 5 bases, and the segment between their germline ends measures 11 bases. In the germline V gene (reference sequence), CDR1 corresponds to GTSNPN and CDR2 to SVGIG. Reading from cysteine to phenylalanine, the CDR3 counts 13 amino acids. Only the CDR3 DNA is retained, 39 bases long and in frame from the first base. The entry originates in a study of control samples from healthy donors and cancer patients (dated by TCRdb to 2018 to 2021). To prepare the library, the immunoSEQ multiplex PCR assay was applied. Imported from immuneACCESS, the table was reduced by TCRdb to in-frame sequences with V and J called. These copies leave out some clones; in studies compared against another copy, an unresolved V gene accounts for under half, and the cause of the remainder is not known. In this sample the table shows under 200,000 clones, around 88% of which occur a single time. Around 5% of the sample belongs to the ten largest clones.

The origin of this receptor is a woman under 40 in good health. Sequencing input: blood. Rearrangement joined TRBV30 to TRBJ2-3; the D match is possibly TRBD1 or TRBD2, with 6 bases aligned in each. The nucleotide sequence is TGTGCCTGGAGTCTGGGGGGCGGAGATACGCAGTATTTT. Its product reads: CAWSLGGGDTQYF.